These 3 T cell receptor beta chains originate from one sample sequenced in a study of T cells expressing NK-cell markers. TCRdb re-called the 5' RACE reads and gives one entry per CDR3 protein, without DNA. Listed are 550,000 to 600,000 distinct CDR3 sequences; around 4% falls within the top ten. The sample was blood T cells: a sorted CD56 or NKG2C T cell subset, CD4+ or CD8+ T cells, or bulk PBMC T cells (not recorded which). The receptors originated from a man between 18 and 35 years old in good health.

The chain combines TRBV5-1 with TRBJ2-3; absent DNA, TCRdb's TRBD1 call cannot be checked. The germline gives CDR1 SGHRS, CDR2 YFSETQ. The CDR3 covers 14 residues. CDR3 residues: CASSLGQLGDTQYF. Full variable domain (missing parts from reference TRBV5-1 and TRBJ2-3): KAGVTQTPRYLIKTRGQQVTLSCSPISGHRSVSWYQQTPGQGLQFLFEYFSETQRNKGNFPGRFSGRQFSNSRSEMNVSTLELGDSALYLCASSLGQLGDTQYFGPGTRLTVL.

V usage is TRBV20-1 and J usage is TRBJ2-1; TCRdb outputs TRBD2, but without DNA this stays unchecked. Germline-derived CDR1 and CDR2 are DFQATT and SNEGSKA (reference sequence). CDR3 length: 14 amino acids. This chain's CDR3 is CSTDSSGGHPEQFF.

The chain employs TRBV5-1 and TRBJ1-1; the TRBD1 assignment by TCRdb is unverifiable without DNA. CDR3 length: 16 amino acids. The V gene's germline CDR1 is SGHRS and CDR2 YFSETQ. The CDR3: CASSLAGTGTNTEAFF.